A selection of T cell receptor beta chains follows, all from one sample in a study of T cell responses to AZD1222 COVID-19 vaccine. Repertoires were generated with immunoSEQ multiplex PCR, while TCRdb's copy carries only in-frame clones and drops some. The sample has more than 150,000 clones, roughly 90% seen once. Material: peripheral blood, obtained on day 0 of AZD1222 vaccination. The receptors derive from an adult in good health. The CDR3 runs from the conserved cysteine through the conserved F or W. The D gene is left open where the match is weak. Some rows mark clone size as missing; the rest say once, few, many or name a class of expanded clone.

v_gene,abundance,d_gene,j_gene,CDR3aa,CDR3nt
TRBV5-1,NA,NA,TRBJ2-7,CASSLEGGSSYEQYF,TGCGCCAGCAGCTTGGAGGGGGGGAGCTCCTACGAGCAGTACTTC
TRBV6-1,NA,TRBD1,TRBJ1-2,CASSEPGQSFYGYTF,TGTGCCAGCAGTGAACCGGGACAGTCATTTTATGGCTACACCTTC
TRBV23-1,NA,NA,TRBJ2-3,CASSHTVCPARLTDTQYF,TGCGCCAGCAGTCATACAGTTTGTCCGGCCCGCCTCACAGATACGCAGTATTTT
TRBV29-1,NA,NA,TRBJ1-2,CSAVRGIDGYTF,TGCAGCGCCGTGAGGGGAATCGATGGCTACACCTTC
TRBV29-1,NA,TRBD1,TRBJ2-1,CSVAPRDRSVEQFF,TGCAGCGTTGCACCCCGGGACAGGTCAGTTGAGCAGTTCTTC
TRBV24-1,NA,NA,TRBJ1-5,CATSDRGSGQPQHF,TGTGCCACCAGTGACAGGGGATCTGGTCAGCCCCAGCATTTT
TRBV6-1,NA,NA,TRBJ1-4,CASSETGVPGEKLFF,TGTGCCAGCAGTGAAACAGGCGTTCCCGGGGAAAAACTGTTTTTT
TRBV7-2,once,NA,TRBJ1-2,CASSQQTRGYTF,TGTGCCAGCAGCCAGCAGACAAGGGGCTACACCTTC
TRBV3-1/TRBV3-2,NA,TRBD2,TRBJ2-3,CASSRTSGGAGDTQYF,TGTGCCAGCAGCCGGACTAGCGGGGGGGCTGGAGATACGCAGTATTTT
TRBV6-5,NA,NA,TRBJ1-1,CASSYKGGYTEAFF,TGTGCCAGCAGTTACAAGGGAGGGTACACTGAAGCTTTCTTT
TRBV3-1/TRBV3-2,NA,NA,TRBJ1-2,CASSQGWKNNYGYTF,TGTGCCAGCAGCCAAGGGTGGAAAAACAACTATGGCTACACCTTC
TRBV7-2,NA,NA,TRBJ1-3,CASSPRGLSRNTIYF,TGTGCCAGCAGCCCACGAGGGTTGAGTAGAAACACCATATATTTT
TRBV12-3/TRBV12-4,NA,NA,TRBJ1-2,CASSTGTAQDF,TGTGCCAGCAGTACTGGGACTGCCCAAGACTTC
TRBV7-3,NA,NA,TRBJ2-1,CASSLIISNEQFF,TGTGCCAGCAGCTTAATTATCAGCAATGAGCAGTTCTTC
TRBV6-5,NA,TRBD1,TRBJ1-2,CASGIGDSGYTF,TGTGCCAGCGGTATTGGGGACAGTGGCTACACCTTC